The entry that follows covers one T cell receptor beta chain sequence. Its antigen is undetermined. This CDR3 is 17 amino acids long. The V and J ends lost 0 bases and 2 bases, in that order; junction bases with no gene match: 5. Germline V gene lookup returns CDR1 MGHRA and CDR2 YSYEKL. This sample is drawn from a study of CD8+CD57+ T cells in acquired aplastic anemia. Study as a whole: In CD4+ cells, healthy donors produced an average of approximately 11 million reads.

It was genomic DNA that served as the template for profiling TCR beta VDJ and CDR3. TCRdb analysed the reads with MiXCR anew, one entry per CDR3 protein. The table has 150,000 to 200,000 distinct CDR3 sequences, under 75% seen once. Study-level findings and limits: Sharing between patients and controls was observed for twenty-nine CD8+ CDR3 sequences.

The sample consisted of sorted CD4+, CD8+, or CD8+CD57+ T cells (not recorded which) from PBMCs. The chain has TRBV4-1 and TRBJ1-5, with 9 nucleotides matching TRBD1. The receptor comes from a human donor in good health. The CDR3 sequence: CASSQDGGQGGNQPQHF. CDR3 bases: TGCGCCAGCAGCCAAGATGGGGGACAGGGCGGCAATCAGCCCCAGCATTTT.